Listed here are 6 T cell receptor beta chains from one sample, sequenced in a study of control samples from healthy donors and cancer patients. TCRdb's copy holds only in-frame clones and misses some; the assay was immunoSEQ multiplex PCR. The data show some 120,000 clones, more than 80% seen once. Input material: blood. These receptors were obtained from a man aged 18 to 29 in good health.

The gene calls are TRBV5-1 and TRBJ2-1, with D tentatively TRBD1 (6 bases). Germline V gene sequence: CDR1 SGHRS, CDR2 YFSETQ. CDR3 length: 15 amino acids. Trimming cost V 1 base and J 8 bases, with 16 bases left between them. CDR3 nucleotide sequence: TGCGCCAGCAGCTTGAGGAAGGGGGAACGGGATGAGCAGTTCTTC. Translated, it gives CASSLRKGERDEQFF.

The gene calls are TRBV28 and TRBJ2-3; a weak D match, TRBD2 (6 bases). V dropped 2 bases and J dropped 1 base, with 10 bases sitting between them. Germline assignment: CDR1 MDHEN and CDR2 SYDVKM. The CDR3 is made up of 15 amino acids. CDR3 loop: CASSLLPGGTDTQYF. Written as DNA, the CDR3 is TGTGCCAGCAGTTTACTCCCGGGGGGCACAGATACGCAGTATTTT.

The chain uses TRBV7-8 and TRBJ2-3; D not certain. The germline gives CDR1 SGHVS, CDR2 FQNEAQ. The V and J ends lost 5 bases and 3 bases respectively, with 6 bases between them. The CDR3 spans 12 residues. CDR3 sequence reads: CASSTTTDTQYF. The DNA for the CDR3 is TGTGCCAGCAGCACTACTACAGATACGCAGTATTTT.

This chain links TRBV6-5 with TRBJ1-6; 10 nucleotides agree with TRBD1. Germline V gives CDR1 MNHEY, CDR2 SVGAGI. The ends lost 8 bases at V and 9 bases at J; junction bases unmatched: 7. The CDR3 is 14 amino acids. The CDR3 loop reads CASSPRTGGSPLHF. For the CDR3, the DNA is TGTGCCAGCTCCCCAAGGACAGGGGGTTCACCCCTCCACTTT.

The chain is built from TRBV10-3 and TRBJ1-3; D is uncertain. V dropped 10 bases and J dropped 1 base, with 14 bases sitting between them. The CDR3 runs 14 residues. Per the germline V gene, CDR1 is ENHRY and CDR2 is SYGVKD. As DNA, the CDR3 is TGTGCCAGCAGGACGGATCTTTCTGGAAACACCATATATTTT. Translated: CASRTDLSGNTIYF.

This clone was detected a few times. V and J are TRBV6-5 and TRBJ2-5; maybe TRBD1 (5 bases). Germline V gene sequence: CDR1 MNHEY, CDR2 SVGAGI. V shed 2 bases and J shed 2 bases, with 9 bases lying between them. This CDR3 has 14 residues. CDR3 nucleotide sequence: TGTGCCAGCAGTTACGTTGGACAACAAGAGACCCAGTACTTC. This codes for CASSYVGQQETQYF.